The text below deals with one T cell receptor beta chain. This record belongs to a study of cytomegalovirus exposure and HLA in healthy donors. 60 Vbeta and 13 Jbeta primers were used in PCR. TCRdb's copy holds only in-frame clones and misses some; the assay was immunoSEQ multiplex PCR. The data contain about 160,000 clones, 77% of them seen just once; the ten biggest clones take up more than 2%. CDR3 length: 15 amino acids. V was shortened by 1 base and J by 6 bases, with 14 bases between the two germline ends. The germline gives CDR1 SGHVS, CDR2 FQNEAQ. V gene TRBV7-8 combines with J gene TRBJ2-3; weak D call: TRBD2 (6 bases). The sequencing input was PBMCs. The sequence came from a middle-aged man in good health and CMV-seropositive. The chain's CDR3 is CASSLGTNRVDTQYF. The CDR3 DNA is TGTGCCAGCAGCTTAGGGACTAACCGGGTCGATACGCAGTATTTT. Based on the CDR3 plus reference TRBV7-8 and TRBJ2-3, the full variable domain is GAGVSQSPRYKVAKRGQDVALRCDPISGHVSLFWYQQALGQGPEFLTYFQNEAQLDKSGLPSDRFFAERPEGSVSTLKIQRTQQEDSAVYLCASSLGTNRVDTQYFGPGTRLTVL.